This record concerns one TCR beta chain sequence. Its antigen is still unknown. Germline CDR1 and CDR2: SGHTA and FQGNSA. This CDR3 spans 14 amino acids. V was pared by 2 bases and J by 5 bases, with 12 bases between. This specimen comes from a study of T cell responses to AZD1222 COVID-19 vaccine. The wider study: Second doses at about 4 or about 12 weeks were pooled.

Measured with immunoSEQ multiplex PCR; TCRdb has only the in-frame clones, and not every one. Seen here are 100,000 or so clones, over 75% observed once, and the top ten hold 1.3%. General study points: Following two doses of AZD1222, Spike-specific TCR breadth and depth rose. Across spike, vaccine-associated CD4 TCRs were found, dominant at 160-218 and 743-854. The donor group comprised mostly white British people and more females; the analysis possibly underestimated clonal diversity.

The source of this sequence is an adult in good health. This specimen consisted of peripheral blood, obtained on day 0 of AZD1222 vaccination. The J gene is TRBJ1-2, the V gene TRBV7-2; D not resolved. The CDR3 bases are TGTGCCAGCAGCTTATCCCGGGAGGAGTATGGCTACACCTTC. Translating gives CASSLSREEYGYTF.